This entry lists 16 T cell receptor beta chains sequenced from one sample in a study of CD8+CD57+ T cells in acquired aplastic anemia. Genomic DNA acted as the template from which TCR beta VDJ combination and CDR3 sequence profiling were carried out. MiXCR, applied by TCRdb to the reads, yields one record per CDR3 protein. The repertoire consists of just over 200,000 distinct CDR3 sequences, with more than 55% occurring once and the leading ten covering roughly 61%. All sequencing subjects had displayed CD8+CD57+ cell expansion on flow cytometry. The material sequenced was sorted CD4+, CD8+, or CD8+CD57+ T cells (not recorded which) from PBMCs. The receptors stem from a human donor with aplastic anemia.

The rearrangement joins TRBV25-1 to TRBJ2-3; D call uncertain. V was trimmed by 3 bases and J by 4 bases, leaving 14 bases between them. Germline CDR1 and CDR2: MGHDK and SYGVNS. The CDR3 consists of 15 residues. CDR3: CASSDPASGADTQYF. The CDR3 coding sequence is TGTGCCAGCAGTGACCCGGCCAGTGGGGCAGATACGCAGTATTTT.

The J gene is TRBJ2-7, the V gene TRBV7-8; D gene unclear. CDR3 length: 14 amino acids. Germline V gene data show CDR1 as SGHVS and CDR2 as FQNEAQ. V was clipped by 1 base and J by 2 bases, with 9 bases between them. The CDR3, as DNA: TGTGCCAGCAGCTTAGACCTGGGCCCCTACGAGCAGTACTTC. This sequence encodes CASSLDLGPYEQYF.

There are many counts of this clonotype. CDR3 region: CASSSGITGDEQFF. DNA of the CDR3: TGCGCCAGCAGTAGCGGGATCACCGGCGATGAGCAGTTCTTC. The chain uses TRBV5-1 and TRBJ2-1, with 8 bases lining up with TRBD2. CDR3 size: 14 residues. CDR1 is SGHRS and CDR2 is YFSETQ in the germline V gene. V was clipped by 5 bases and J by 8 bases; unmatched bases: 9.

This clonotype was counted between two and nine times. This clone may be a read error of a much larger clone one base away. The chain carries TRBV5-5 and TRBJ1-2, with 7 bases fitting TRBD1. The V gene's germline CDR1 is SGHKS and CDR2 YYEKEE (reference sequence). The CDR3 is 14 residues long. The chain's CDR3 is CASSLLTGFDGCTF. CDR3 sequence (DNA): TGCGCCAGCAGCTTACTGACAGGGTTCGATGGCTGCACCTTC. Drawing the rest from reference TRBV5-5 and TRBJ1-2, the complete variable domain is DAGVTQSPTHLIKTRGQQVTLRCSPISGHKSVSWYQQVLGQGPQFIFQYYEKEERGRGNFPDRFSARQFPNYSSELNVNALLLGDSALYLCASSLLTGFDGCTFGSGTRLTVV.

This chain connects TRBV2 to TRBJ2-7; the D gene is possibly TRBD1 (6 bases). Germline loops: CDR1 SNHLY, CDR2 FYNNEI. The CDR3 runs to 14 residues. The ends were cut back, 11 bases at V and 3 bases at J, with 20 bases in the middle. Here the CDR3 reads CAYAEWGPNYEQYF. In DNA form, the CDR3 reads TGTGCCTACGCGGAGTGGGGGCCCAACTACGAGCAGTACTTC.

The chain is built from TRBV7-6 and TRBJ1-4; D call uncertain. V was shortened by 1 base and J by 0 bases, with 3 bases between the two germline ends. Germline-derived CDR1 and CDR2 are SGHVS and FNYEAQ. The length of the CDR3 is 14 residues. The CDR3 reads CASSLGATNEKLFF. The CDR3 DNA follows: TGTGCCAGCAGCTTAGGTGCAACTAATGAAAAACTGTTTTTT. The full variable domain, rest sourced from reference TRBV7-6 and TRBJ1-4, is GAGVSQSPRYKVTKRGQDVALRCDPISGHVSLYWYRQALGQGPEFLTYFNYEAQQDKSGLPNDRFSAERPEGSISTLTIQRTEQRDSAMYRCASSLGATNEKLFFGSGTQLSVL.

As concerns this clonotype: Without the conserved terminal phenylalanine or tryptophan, this CDR3 likely stems from a read error. The DNA is omitted, as the CDR3 cannot be located on it reliably, and the CDR3 follows TCRdb's listing. This chain uses TRBV20-1 with TRBJ2-7. The germline V gene has CDR1 DFQATT and CDR2 SNEGSKA (reference sequence). Counting both end residues, the CDR3 totals 11 amino acids. Here the CDR3 reads CSAEGRRLKTL.

V usage is TRBV29-1 and J usage is TRBJ1-3; TRBD1 matches at 8 bases. Losses at the gene ends were 0 bases for V and 6 bases for J; bases not matched to a gene: 10. From germline, CDR1 is SQVTM and CDR2 ANQGSEA. This CDR3 has 16 amino acids. The CDR3 nucleotides are TGCAGCGTTGAAGATCCTATGACAGGGGAGGAAAACACCATATATTTT. Its protein product is CSVEDPMTGEENTIYF.

The table lists this clonotype with a count of one. The chain has TRBV24-1 and TRBJ2-3; possibly TRBD1 for D (6 bases). This CDR3 contains 14 residues. V was pared by 9 bases and J by 11 bases, with 23 bases between. Germline CDR1 KGHDR, CDR2 SFDVKD. Here the CDR3 reads CATGPDRFIGEQYF. The CDR3 DNA reads TGTGCCACCGGTCCAGACAGGTTCATCGGTGAGCAGTATTTT.

The V gene is TRBV20-1, the J gene TRBJ2-1, with TRBD2 as a possible D gene (7 bases). Trimming removed 7 bases from V and 12 bases from J, with 22 bases in between. In germline, CDR1 is DFQATT, CDR2 SNEGSKA (reference sequence). This CDR3 spans 13 amino acids. CDR3 sequence: CSGRGGANYGQFF. DNA of the CDR3: TGCAGTGGTAGGGGGGGGGCCAATTATGGGCAGTTCTTC.

The chain has TRBV11-2 and TRBJ2-1; D might be TRBD1 (7 bases). The CDR3 runs 18 residues. The germline V and J ends were trimmed by 1 base and 6 bases, with 22 bases remaining between them. CDR1 SGHAT and CDR2 FQNNGV come from the germline V gene. In nucleotides, the CDR3 is TGTGCCAGCAGCTTAGCGTTTCGGAGGGGGCGGATGGGCAATGAGCAGTTCTTC. It codes for CASSLAFRRGRMGNEQFF.

This clonotype came up a few times. V is TRBV20-1 and J is TRBJ2-7; possible D gene TRBD2, 6 bases. The germline V gene has CDR1 DFQATT and CDR2 SNEGSKA (reference sequence). Trimming cost V 4 bases and J 6 bases, with 13 bases left between them. The CDR3 contains 12 residues. CDR3 sequence: CSAMTRPGEQYF. The CDR3, as DNA: TGCAGTGCTATGACTAGACCCGGCGAGCAGTACTTC.

The rearrangement uses TRBV24-1 and TRBJ2-1; 10 bases are shared with TRBD2. The junction had 4 bases not matched to a gene; V was cut back by 3 bases and J by 12 bases. Germline values: CDR1 KGHDR, CDR2 SFDVKD. The CDR3 has 13 amino acids. DNA of the CDR3: TGTGCCACCAGTGATGCGTGGACTAGCGGGCAGTTCTTC. This codes for CATSDAWTSGQFF.

The V gene is TRBV5-6, the J gene TRBJ2-7, with D possibly being TRBD2 (5 bases). Germline CDR1 reads SGHDT; CDR2 reads YYEEEE. The CDR3 totals 12 residues. V was cut by 3 bases and J by 7 bases, with 11 bases left in between. The CDR3 is CASSSYGEEQYF. CDR3 in DNA: TGTGCCAGCAGCTCGTACGGGGAGGAGCAGTACTTC.

The V call is TRBV5-1, the J call TRBJ2-7; 8 bases fit TRBD1. The CDR3 runs to 14 residues. Germline lookup yields CDR1 SGHRS and CDR2 YFSETQ. The trim removed 5 bases at V and 5 bases at J, leaving 9 bases unmatched. DNA for the CDR3: TGCGCCAGCAGGTCCGGACAGGGCGTCCACGAGCAGTACTTC. The encoded protein is CASRSGQGVHEQYF.

This clonotype was recorded many times. The V gene is TRBV20-1, the J gene TRBJ1-1; 8 bases line up with TRBD1. CDR1 and CDR2 from the germline V gene are DFQATT and SNEGSKA (reference sequence). CDR3 size: 14 residues. Germline trimming cut 3 bases from V and 4 bases from J; bases unmatched to any gene: 7. The CDR3 DNA follows: TGCAGTGCTAGCCTCAGGGGGCCGGGCACTGAAGCTTTCTTT. Protein product: CSASLRGPGTEAFF.